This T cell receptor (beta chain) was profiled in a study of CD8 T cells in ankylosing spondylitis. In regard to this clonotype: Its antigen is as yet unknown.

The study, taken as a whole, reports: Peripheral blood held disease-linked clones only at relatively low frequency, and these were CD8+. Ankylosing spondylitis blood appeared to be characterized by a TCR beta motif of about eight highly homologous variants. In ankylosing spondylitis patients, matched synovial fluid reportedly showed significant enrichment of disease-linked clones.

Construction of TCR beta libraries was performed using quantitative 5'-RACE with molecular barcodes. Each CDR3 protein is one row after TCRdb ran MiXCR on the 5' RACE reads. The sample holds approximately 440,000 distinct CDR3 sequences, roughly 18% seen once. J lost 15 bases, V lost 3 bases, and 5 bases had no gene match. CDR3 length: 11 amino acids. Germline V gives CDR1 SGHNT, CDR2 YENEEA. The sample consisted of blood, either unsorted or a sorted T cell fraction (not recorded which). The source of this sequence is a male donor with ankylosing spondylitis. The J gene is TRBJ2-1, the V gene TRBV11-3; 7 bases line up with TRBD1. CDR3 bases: TGTGCCAGCAGCTTCCGGGACAGACCGTTCTTC. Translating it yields CASSFRDRPFF.